The 8 T cell receptor beta chains listed next were all sequenced from one sample in a study of blood T cells in healthy people across ages. Through a sample-barcoded 5' primer and a J-beta primer mix, a second PCR was run for about 6 to 12 cycles. TCRdb processed the 5' RACE reads anew with MiXCR; each CDR3 protein has one entry. This table holds about 1 million distinct CDR3 sequences, 45% found once. Sequencing was done on a sample of blood. These receptors all stem from a woman aged 55-70 years in good health.

The V and J genes are TRBV7-9 and TRBJ1-6; 7 positions agree with TRBD1. Germline CDR1 reads SEHNR; CDR2 reads FQNEAQ (reference sequence). The V segment lost 5 bases and the J segment 3 bases; nucleotides outside the gene matches: 7. CDR3 length equals 16 residues. This chain's CDR3 is CASSPAPGGYNSPLHF. In DNA, the CDR3 is TGTGCCAGCAGCCCAGCCCCAGGGGGCTATAATTCACCCCTCCACTTT.

The chain has TRBV29-1 and TRBJ1-2; D gene ambiguous. This CDR3 region has 13 residues. V lost 6 bases to trimming and J lost 4 bases, with 15 bases between them. CDR1 is SQVTM, CDR2 ANQGSEA, per germline. CDR3 sequence: CSVSTGVGYGYTF. The CDR3 DNA reads as TGCAGCGTATCAACTGGGGTAGGCTATGGCTACACCTTC.

This clonotype was seen more than once but under ten times. The genes are TRBV3-1 and TRBJ2-1; 12 nucleotides align to TRBD2. Germline values: CDR1 LGHDT, CDR2 YNNKEL (reference sequence). The CDR3 is 16 amino acids. The J segment lost 7 bases and the V segment lost 3 bases, leaving 7 bases of the junction unmatched. In nucleotides, the CDR3 is TGTGCCAGCAGCCAGATGCGACTAGCGGGAGAGAATGAGCAGTTCTTC. Translation: CASSQMRLAGENEQFF.

As DNA, the CDR3 is TGTGCCAGCAGTGAAAGAGGTCGAGCGATGGAGACCCAGTACTTC. Residues: CASSERGRAMETQYF. The chain recombines TRBV25-1 with TRBJ2-5, with D hard to call. Germline CDR1 MGHDK, CDR2 SYGVNS. Trimming took 2 bases from V and 5 from J, leaving 15 bases between them. This CDR3 comprises 15 residues.

The chain is built from TRBV2 and TRBJ2-7; 8 nucleotides align to TRBD1. V was clipped by 6 bases and J by 4 bases; unmatched bases: 5. The CDR3 totals 13 residues. Germline CDR1 SNHLY, CDR2 FYNNEI. CDR3 coding DNA: TGTGCCAGCAGGCTACAGGGGGTGTACGAGCAGTACTTC. Translation gives CASRLQGVYEQYF.

The gene calls are TRBV11-2 and TRBJ2-1, with 10 bases identical to TRBD2. Germline-derived CDR1 and CDR2 are SGHAT and FQNNGV. Trimming removed 2 bases from V and 3 bases from J; junction bases left unmatched: 4. The CDR3 has 16 amino acids. The CDR3 bases are TGTGCCAGCAGCTTAAGTCTAGCGGGGGACTACAATGAGCAGTTCTTC. It translates to CASSLSLAGDYNEQFF.

This sequence joins TRBV20-1 and TRBJ2-3; D unclear. The CDR3 has 15 amino acids. Trimming stripped 3 bases from V and 6 bases from J, with 19 bases between. Germline CDR1 and CDR2: DFQATT and SNEGSKA (reference sequence). CDR3 nucleotides: TGCAGTGCTAGGATATCAGGACCGAGCGACGATACGCAGTATTTT. Translated: CSARISGPSDDTQYF.

This clonotype has a single count. The chain employs TRBV30 and TRBJ1-4; tentatively, D is TRBD1 (6 bases). The CDR3 loop spans 14 amino acids. The V end lost 3 bases, the J end lost 4 bases, and 12 bases lay between the germline ends. Germline V CDR1 and CDR2: GTSNPN, SVGIG (reference sequence). This CDR3 reads CAWSRTAYNEKLFF. The DNA of the CDR3 is TGTGCCTGGAGCAGGACAGCTTATAATGAAAAACTGTTTTTT.